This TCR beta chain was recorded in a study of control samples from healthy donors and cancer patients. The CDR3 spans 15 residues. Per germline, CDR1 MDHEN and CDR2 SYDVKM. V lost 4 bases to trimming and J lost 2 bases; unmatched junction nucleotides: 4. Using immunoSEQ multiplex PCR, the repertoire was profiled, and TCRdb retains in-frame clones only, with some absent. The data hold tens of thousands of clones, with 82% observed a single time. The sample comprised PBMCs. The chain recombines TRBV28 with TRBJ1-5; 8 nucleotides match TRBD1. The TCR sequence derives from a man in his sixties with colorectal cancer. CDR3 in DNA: TGTGCCAGCAGTTCTGGACAGGGAGGCAATCAGCCCCAGCATTTT. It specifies CASSSGQGGNQPQHF.